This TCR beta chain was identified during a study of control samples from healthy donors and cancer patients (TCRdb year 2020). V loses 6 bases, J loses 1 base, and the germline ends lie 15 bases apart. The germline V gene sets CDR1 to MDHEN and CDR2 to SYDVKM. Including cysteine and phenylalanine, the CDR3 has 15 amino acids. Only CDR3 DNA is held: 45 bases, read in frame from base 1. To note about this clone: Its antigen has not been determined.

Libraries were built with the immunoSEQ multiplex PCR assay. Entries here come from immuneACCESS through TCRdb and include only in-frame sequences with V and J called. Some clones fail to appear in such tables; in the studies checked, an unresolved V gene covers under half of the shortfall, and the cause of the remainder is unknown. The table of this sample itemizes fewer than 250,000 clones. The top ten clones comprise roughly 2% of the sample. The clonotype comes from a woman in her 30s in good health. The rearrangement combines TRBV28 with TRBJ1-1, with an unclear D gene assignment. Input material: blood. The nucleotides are TGTGCCAGCAGCCCAAGAAGGTCGGCGAACACTGAAGCTTTCTTT. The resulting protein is CASSPRRSANTEAFF. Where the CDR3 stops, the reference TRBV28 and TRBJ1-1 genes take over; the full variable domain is DVKVTQSSRYLVKRTGEKVFLECVQDMDHENMFWYRQDPGLGLRLIYFSYDVKMKEKGDIPEGYSVSREKKERFSLILESASTNQTSMYLCASSPRRSANTEAFFGQGTRLTVV.